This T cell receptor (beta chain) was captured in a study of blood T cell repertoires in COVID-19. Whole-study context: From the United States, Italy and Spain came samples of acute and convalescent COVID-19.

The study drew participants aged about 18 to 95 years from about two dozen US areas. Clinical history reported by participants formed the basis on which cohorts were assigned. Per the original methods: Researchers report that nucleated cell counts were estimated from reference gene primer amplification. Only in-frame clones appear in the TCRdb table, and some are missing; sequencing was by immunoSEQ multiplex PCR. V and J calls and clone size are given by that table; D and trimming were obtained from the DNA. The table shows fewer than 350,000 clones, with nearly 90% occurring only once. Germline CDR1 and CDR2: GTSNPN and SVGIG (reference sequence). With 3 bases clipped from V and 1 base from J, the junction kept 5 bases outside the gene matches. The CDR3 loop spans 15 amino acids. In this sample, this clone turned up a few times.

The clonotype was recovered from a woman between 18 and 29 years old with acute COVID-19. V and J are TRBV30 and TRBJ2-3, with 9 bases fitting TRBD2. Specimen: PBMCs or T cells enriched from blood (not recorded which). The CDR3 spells CAWRSSGRGTDTQYF. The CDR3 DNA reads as TGTGCCTGGAGGAGTAGCGGGAGAGGCACAGATACGCAGTATTTT.